This record covers a single T cell receptor (beta chain). From germline, CDR1 is KGHSH and CDR2 LQKENI. The V and J ends lost 3 bases and 4 bases, in that order; junction bases with no gene match: 11. This CDR3 region has 17 residues. The sample is drawn from a study of blood T cell repertoires in COVID-19. Overall study context: Samples of COVID-19 (acute and convalescent) were obtained from the United States, Italy and Spain. PBMCs, B-cell-depleted T cells, or T cells provided the cDNA or gDNA that made up the material.

Seattle's cohort entered during active infection and was followed longitudinally. Per the original data handling: Scientists estimated how many nucleated cells there were by amplifying reference gene primers. Clones were read by immunoSEQ multiplex PCR, and TCRdb kept only the in-frame ones, dropping some. The V and J calls and the clone size are those of that table, but D and trimming were determined from the DNA. Of about 350,000 clones in the sample, about 88% are singletons; the top ten hold about 7%. This chain connects TRBV18 to TRBJ1-1; 10 nucleotides match TRBD1. The sample consisted of peripheral blood. This TCR derives from a woman between 65 and 79 years old with COVID-19, enrolled during active disease. CDR3 loop: CASSPRSGQGIGTEAFF. The CDR3 bases are TGTGCCAGCTCACCGAGATCGGGACAGGGGATCGGCACTGAAGCTTTCTTT.